Sequencing of this T cell receptor beta chain was carried out in a study of blood T cell repertoires in COVID-19. This clone has more than one count but fewer than ten. Here immunoSEQ multiplex PCR was the method, and the copy in TCRdb shows in-frame clones only, minus some. Of 150,000 to 200,000 clones listed, 70% to 90% were seen once; the top ten hold less than 6.5%. In germline, CDR1 is SGHDT, CDR2 YYEEEE. Germline trimming cut 3 bases from V and 4 bases from J; bases unmatched to any gene: 1. This CDR3 is 13 amino acids long. J is TRBJ2-7 and V is TRBV5-6; 10 bases match TRBD1. The source material was peripheral blood. This sequence originates from a woman aged 50 to 60 with COVID-19, enrolled during active disease. In DNA form, the CDR3 reads TGTGCCAGCAGCTCGGACAGGGGGTACGAGCAGTACTTC. This sequence encodes CASSSDRGYEQYF.